The following is a TCR beta chain sequence with its context. Its antigen is unidentified. The protocol was immunoSEQ multiplex PCR, while the TCRdb copy is restricted to in-frame clones and leaves out a portion. The table records 760,000 or so clones, 96% of them present only once. Terminally differentiated effector memory CD45RA+ cells were left out of the naive CD8 fraction, which was CD45RO-negative and positively selected for CCR7. CDR1 and CDR2 from the germline V gene are SGHTA and FQGNSA. Between the trimmed V and J ends, which lost 6 bases and 2 bases, there was a span of 16 bases. The CDR3 has 16 residues. The data belong to a study of shared clonotypes between healthy human individuals. Study-wide findings and caveats: Larger estimated richness was generally recorded for naive subsets relative to memory subsets. Clonotypes shared by all four sorted-subset donors had higher generation probabilities than non-shared clonotypes.

This sequence was found in a man younger than 45 in good health. The chain has TRBV7-2 and TRBJ2-2; D perhaps matches TRBD2 (6 bases). The sample was naive CD8+ T cells sorted from blood. CDR3 sequence reads: CASSSFGTQNTGELFF. Written as DNA, the CDR3 is TGTGCCAGCAGTTCCTTTGGGACTCAAAACACCGGGGAGCTGTTTTTT.